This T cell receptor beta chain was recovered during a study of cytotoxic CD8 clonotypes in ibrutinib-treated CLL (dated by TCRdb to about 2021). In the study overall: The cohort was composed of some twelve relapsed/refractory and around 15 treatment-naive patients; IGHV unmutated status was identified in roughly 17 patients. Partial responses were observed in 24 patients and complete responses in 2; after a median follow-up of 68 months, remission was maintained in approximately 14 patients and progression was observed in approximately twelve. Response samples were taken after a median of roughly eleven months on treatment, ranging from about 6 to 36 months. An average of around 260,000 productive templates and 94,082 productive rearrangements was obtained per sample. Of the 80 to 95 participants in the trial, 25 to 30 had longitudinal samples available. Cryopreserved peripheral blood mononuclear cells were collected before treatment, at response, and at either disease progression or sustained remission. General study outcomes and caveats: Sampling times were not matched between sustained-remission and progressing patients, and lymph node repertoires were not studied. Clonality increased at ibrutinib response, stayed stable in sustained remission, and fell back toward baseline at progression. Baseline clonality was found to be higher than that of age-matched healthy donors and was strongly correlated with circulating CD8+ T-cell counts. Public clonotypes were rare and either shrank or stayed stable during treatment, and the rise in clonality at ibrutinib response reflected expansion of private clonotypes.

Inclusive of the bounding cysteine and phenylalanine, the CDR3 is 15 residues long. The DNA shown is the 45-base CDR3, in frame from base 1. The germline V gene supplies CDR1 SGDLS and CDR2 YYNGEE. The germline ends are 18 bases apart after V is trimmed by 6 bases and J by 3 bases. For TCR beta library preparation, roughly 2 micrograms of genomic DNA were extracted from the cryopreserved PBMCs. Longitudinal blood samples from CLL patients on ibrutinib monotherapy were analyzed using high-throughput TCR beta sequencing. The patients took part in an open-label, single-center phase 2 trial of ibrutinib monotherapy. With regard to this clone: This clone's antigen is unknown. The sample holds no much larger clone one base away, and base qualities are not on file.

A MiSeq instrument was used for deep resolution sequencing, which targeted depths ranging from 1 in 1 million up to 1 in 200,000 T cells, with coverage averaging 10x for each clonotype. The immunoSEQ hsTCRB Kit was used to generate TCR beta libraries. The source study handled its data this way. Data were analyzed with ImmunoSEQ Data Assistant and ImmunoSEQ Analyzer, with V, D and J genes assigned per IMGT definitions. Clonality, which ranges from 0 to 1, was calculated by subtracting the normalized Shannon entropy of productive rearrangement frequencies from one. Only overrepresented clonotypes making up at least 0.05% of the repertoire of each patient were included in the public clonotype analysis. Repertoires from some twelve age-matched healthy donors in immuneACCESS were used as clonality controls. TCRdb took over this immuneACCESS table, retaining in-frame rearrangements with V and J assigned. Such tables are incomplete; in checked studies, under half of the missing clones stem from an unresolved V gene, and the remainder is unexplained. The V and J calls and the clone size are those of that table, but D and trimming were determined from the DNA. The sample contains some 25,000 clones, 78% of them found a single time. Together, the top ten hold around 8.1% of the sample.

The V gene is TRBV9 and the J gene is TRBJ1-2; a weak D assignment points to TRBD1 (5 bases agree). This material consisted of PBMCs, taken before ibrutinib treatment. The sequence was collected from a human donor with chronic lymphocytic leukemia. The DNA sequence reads TGTGCCAGCACGATACTCGGGGACGGGGACTATGGCTACACCTTC. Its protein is CASTILGDGDYGYTF.